This T cell receptor (beta chain) was observed in a study of vaccination and CD4 T cells after COVID-19. Study-level background: Investigators stimulated cells with overlapping spike peptides drawn from SARS-CoV-2, HCoV-NL63, HCoV-OC43 and HCoV-229E.

The V gene's germline CDR1 is LNHNV and CDR2 YYDKDF (reference sequence). The CDR3 has 17 amino acids. Trimming removed 3 bases from V and 5 bases from J; junction bases left unmatched: 6. At the Johns Hopkins FTIC core, DNA taken from cultured CD4+ T cells was sequenced by way of the Oncomine TCR Beta short-read assay. After culture, CD4+ T cells served as the source for genomic DNA extraction. Via MiXCR, TCRdb re-called the PCR reads, giving one row per CDR3 protein. The sample has about 7,100 distinct CDR3 sequences; approximately 37% are singletons. This clonotype is labeled medium-sized. As yet, its antigen is unknown. Treatment here: 10-day PBMC culture with coronavirus spike peptide pools or control peptides (ViraFEST assay). Before the COVID-19 pandemic (2011-2018), CD4+ T cells were obtained from the unexposed donor. TCRs were sequenced by ViraFEST after antigen-specific T cells had been expanded with peptide pools. Investigators exposed CD4+ T cells from unexposed donors to SARS-CoV-2 S/N and four cold-coronavirus spikes, as cells permitted.

This chain connects TRBV15 to TRBJ2-1, with TRBD2 matching over 14 bases. The sample comprised CD4+ T cells from blood, cultured in vitro. This sequence was found in a human donor in good health. CDR3 DNA sequence: TGTGCCACCAGCAGGTCGAGGACTAGCGGGGGGCACAATGAGCAGTTCTTC. This gives the protein CATSRSRTSGGHNEQFF.